The entry below gives a single TCR beta chain sequence along with its context. Per the study methods: Cell counts per sample came from amplifying reference gene primers. Some clones are missing from TCRdb's copy, which holds only in-frame ones; the method was immunoSEQ multiplex PCR. The DNA gave D and trimming, while V, J and clone size come from that table. Of 200,000 to 300,000 clones in the sample, around four fifths were seen once. V lost 4 bases, J lost 3 bases, and 6 bases stayed unmatched. The CDR3 is 15 amino acids. CDR1 is LGHDT and CDR2 is YNNKEL in the germline V gene (reference sequence). The data were obtained in a study of blood T cell repertoires in COVID-19. About the research overall: Spain, Italy and the United States supplied samples that represented acute and convalescent COVID-19. PBMCs, B-cell-depleted T cells, or T cells were the source of the cDNA or gDNA that made up the material.

The origin of this receptor is a man aged 45-60 years with acute or convalescent COVID-19. The sequenced sample was peripheral blood. The chain is built from TRBV3-1 (or the pseudogene TRBV3-2) and TRBJ1-3, with 7 bases identical to TRBD1. In DNA, the CDR3 is TGTGCCAGCAGCCCCGACAGGGCCATTGGAAACACCATATATTTT. Its translation is CASSPDRAIGNTIYF.